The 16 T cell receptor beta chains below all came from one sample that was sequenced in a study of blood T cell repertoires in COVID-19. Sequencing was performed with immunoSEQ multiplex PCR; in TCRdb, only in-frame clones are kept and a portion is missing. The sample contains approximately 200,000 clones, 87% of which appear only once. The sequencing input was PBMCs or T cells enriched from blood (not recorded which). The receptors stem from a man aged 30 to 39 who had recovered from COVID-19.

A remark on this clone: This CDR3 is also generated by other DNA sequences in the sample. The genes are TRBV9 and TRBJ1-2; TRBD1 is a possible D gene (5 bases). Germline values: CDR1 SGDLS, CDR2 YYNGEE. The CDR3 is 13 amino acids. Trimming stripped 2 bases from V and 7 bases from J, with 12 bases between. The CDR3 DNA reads TGTGCCAGCAGCGTTGGGCAGGGTGGTGGCTACACCTTC. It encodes CASSVGQGGGYTF.

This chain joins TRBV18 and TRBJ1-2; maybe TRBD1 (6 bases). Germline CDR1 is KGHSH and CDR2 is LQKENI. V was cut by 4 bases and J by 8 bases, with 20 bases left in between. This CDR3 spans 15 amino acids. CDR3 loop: CASSLYWTEPKGYTF. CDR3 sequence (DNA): TGTGCCAGCTCACTATACTGGACAGAGCCTAAGGGCTACACCTTC.

In DNA, the CDR3 is TGTGCCAGCAGCTCAAACAGGGGGCGCGATCAGCCCCAGCATTTT. Translated: CASSSNRGRDQPQHF. This chain uses TRBV7-9 with TRBJ1-5; TRBD1 matches 9 bases. With 4 bases clipped from V and 5 bases from J, the junction kept 6 bases outside the gene matches. The CDR3 loop spans 15 amino acids. From germline, CDR1 is SEHNR and CDR2 FQNEAQ (reference sequence).

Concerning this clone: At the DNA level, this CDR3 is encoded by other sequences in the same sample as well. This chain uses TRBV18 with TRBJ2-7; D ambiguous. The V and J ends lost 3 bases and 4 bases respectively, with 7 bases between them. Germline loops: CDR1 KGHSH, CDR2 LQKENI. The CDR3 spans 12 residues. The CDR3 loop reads CASSPGIYEQYF. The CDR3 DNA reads TGTGCCAGCTCACCCGGTATATACGAGCAGTACTTC.

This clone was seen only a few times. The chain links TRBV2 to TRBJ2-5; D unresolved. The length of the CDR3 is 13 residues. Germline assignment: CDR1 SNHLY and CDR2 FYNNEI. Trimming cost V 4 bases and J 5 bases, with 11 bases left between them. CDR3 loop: CASSGDKVETQYF. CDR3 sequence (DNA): TGTGCCAGCAGTGGAGACAAGGTCGAGACCCAGTACTTC.

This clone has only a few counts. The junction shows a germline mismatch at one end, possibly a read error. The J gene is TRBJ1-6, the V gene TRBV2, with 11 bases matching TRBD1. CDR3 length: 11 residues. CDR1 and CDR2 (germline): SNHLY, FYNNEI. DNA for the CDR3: TGTGCCAGCACCGTTGGGGACAGGGGGTACTTT. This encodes CASTVGDRGYF.

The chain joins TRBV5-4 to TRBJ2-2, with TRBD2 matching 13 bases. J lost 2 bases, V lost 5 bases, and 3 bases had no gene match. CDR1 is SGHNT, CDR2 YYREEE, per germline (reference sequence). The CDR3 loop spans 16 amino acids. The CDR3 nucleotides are TGTGCCAGCAGGATGGGACTAGCGGGAAACACCGGGGAGCTGTTTTTT. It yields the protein CASRMGLAGNTGELFF.

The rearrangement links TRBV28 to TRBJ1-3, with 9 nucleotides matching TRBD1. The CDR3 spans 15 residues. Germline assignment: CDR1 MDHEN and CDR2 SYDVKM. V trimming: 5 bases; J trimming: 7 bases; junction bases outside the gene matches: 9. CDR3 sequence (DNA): TGTGCCAGCAGTGCTAGGACAGGGGTGCGGAACACCATATATTTT. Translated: CASSARTGVRNTIYF.

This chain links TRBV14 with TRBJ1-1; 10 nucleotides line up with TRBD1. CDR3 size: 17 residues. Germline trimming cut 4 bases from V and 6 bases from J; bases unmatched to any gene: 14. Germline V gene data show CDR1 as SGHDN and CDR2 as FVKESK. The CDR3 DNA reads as TGTGCCAGCAGCCCGCGGGACAGGGGATATCGGGGCGCTGAAGCTTTCTTT. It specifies CASSPRDRGYRGAEAFF.

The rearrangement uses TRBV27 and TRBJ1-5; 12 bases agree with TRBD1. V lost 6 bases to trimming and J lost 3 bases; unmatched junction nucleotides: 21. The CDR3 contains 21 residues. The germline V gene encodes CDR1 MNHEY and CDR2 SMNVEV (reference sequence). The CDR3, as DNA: TGTGCCAGCAGCCCCCGAACCTCCGGGACAGGGGGCGAGGCGAACAATCAGCCCCAGCATTTT. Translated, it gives CASSPRTSGTGGEANNQPQHF.

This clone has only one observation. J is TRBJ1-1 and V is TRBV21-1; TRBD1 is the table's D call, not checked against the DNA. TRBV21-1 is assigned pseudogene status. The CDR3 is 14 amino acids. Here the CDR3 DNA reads TGTGCCAGCGGCTACCCTGGGACAGGAAGCGAAGCTTTCTTT. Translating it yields CASGYPGTGSEAFF.

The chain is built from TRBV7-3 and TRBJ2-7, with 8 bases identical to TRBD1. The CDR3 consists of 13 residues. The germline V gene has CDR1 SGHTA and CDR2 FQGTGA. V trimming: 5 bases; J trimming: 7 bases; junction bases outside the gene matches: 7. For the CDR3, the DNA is TGTGCCAGCAGCCACGGACAGGGAAGGGAGCAGTACTTC. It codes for CASSHGQGREQYF.

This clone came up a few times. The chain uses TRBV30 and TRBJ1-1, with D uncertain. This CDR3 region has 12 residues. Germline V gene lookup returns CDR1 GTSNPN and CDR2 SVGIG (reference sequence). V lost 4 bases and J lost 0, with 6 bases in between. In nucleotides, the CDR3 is TGTGCCTGGAAATACATGAACACTGAAGCTTTCTTT. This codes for CAWKYMNTEAFF.

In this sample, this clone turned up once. In DNA form, the CDR3 reads TGTGCCAGCAGCGATACAGGGAATCCCTCCTACGAGCAGTACTTC. Residues: CASSDTGNPSYEQYF. The chain has TRBV9 and TRBJ2-7, with D perhaps matching TRBD1 (6 bases). The CDR3 covers 15 residues. V gave up 3 bases and J gave up 0 bases, with 13 bases separating them. CDR1 is SGDLS, CDR2 YYNGEE, per germline.

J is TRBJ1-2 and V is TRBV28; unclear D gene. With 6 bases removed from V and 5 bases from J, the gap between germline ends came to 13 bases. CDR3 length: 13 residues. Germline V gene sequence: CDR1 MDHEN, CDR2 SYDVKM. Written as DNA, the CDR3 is TGTGCCAGCAGCCCGTTTACTGTATATGGCTACACCTTC. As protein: CASSPFTVYGYTF.

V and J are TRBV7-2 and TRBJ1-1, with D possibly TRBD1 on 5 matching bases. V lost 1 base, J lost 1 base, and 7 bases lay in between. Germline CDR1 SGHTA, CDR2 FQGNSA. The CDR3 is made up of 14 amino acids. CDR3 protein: CASSLGQSNTEAFF. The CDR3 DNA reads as TGTGCCAGCAGCTTAGGACAGTCGAACACTGAAGCTTTCTTT.